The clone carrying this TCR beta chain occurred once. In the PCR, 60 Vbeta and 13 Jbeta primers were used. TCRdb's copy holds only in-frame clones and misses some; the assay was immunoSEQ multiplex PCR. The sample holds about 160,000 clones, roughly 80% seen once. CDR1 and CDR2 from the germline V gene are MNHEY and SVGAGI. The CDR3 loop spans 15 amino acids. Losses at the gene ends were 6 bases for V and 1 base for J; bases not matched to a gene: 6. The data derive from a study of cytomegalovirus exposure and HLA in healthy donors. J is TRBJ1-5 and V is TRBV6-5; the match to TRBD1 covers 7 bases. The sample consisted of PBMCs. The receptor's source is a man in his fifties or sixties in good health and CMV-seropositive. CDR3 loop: CASSDRQGSNQPQHF. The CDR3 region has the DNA TGTGCCAGCAGCGACCGACAGGGAAGCAATCAGCCCCAGCATTTT.